This entry features one T cell receptor (beta chain) sequence. This clone was seen a handful of times. No cognate antigen has been identified for it. Base quality data are lacking; no much larger clone is found one base away. The record originates from a study of radiation and T cells in renal cell carcinoma (dated by TCRdb to 2019 to 2021). At the level of the whole study: In total, 50 to 60 samples, comprising 25 or so tumors and some 27 peripheral blood samples, were subjected to TCR beta sequencing. A total of approximately 3,800,000 unique CDR3 nucleotide sequences, encoding around 2.7 million unique CDR3 amino acid sequences, were found across all 50 or so samples. Broad study findings and their caveats: The single-armed trial design could not address effects of radiation dose or scheduling on the TCR repertoire. Compared with controls, irradiated tumors had higher TCR clonality, as the top 100 clonotypes made up an average of 54% of the repertoire, versus approximately 43% in nephrectomy-only tumors. Because pretreatment tumor biopsies were not available, the study could not determine whether clonotypes were already present within the tumor at baseline. Because only small tumor regions of 0.9 to 1 g were available, the study did not capture intratumoral heterogeneity. Compared with control tumors, irradiated tumors had a greater number of dominant CDR3 motifs, and these motifs made up a bigger portion of the repertoire. In blood, the top tumor clonotypes increased between baseline and 2 weeks post-radiation and then shrank by 4 weeks, which suggests that tumor-resident clones expanded only transiently.

The immunoSEQ kit was used, according to the manufacturer's recommendations, to generate TCR beta libraries from genomic DNA. For library preparation, a first multiplex PCR was performed with proprietary primers, followed by a second PCR in which unique barcodes were added, and bead cleanups were performed after each round. Each sample batch included a kit-provided positive control reaction and a negative control reaction. The final libraries underwent checking on an Agilent 4200 TapeStation D1000 ScreenTape, volumetric pooling, and quantification by qPCR. An Illumina NextSeq500 fitted with a MidOutput 150-cycle cartridge performed the sequencing, running 156 Read1 cycles and 15 Index1 cycles with the kit's custom primers. The pooled library was loaded at 0.85 to 1 pM, with a 20% PhiX control spiked in. As for how the authors treated the data: The vendor-processed data were analyzed in R, and a clonotype was defined as all T cells that share the same CDR3 nucleotide sequence. For clone abundance analyses, frequencies were normalized to the 10,000 most abundant clones per sample. Public T cell clones, which averaged fewer than five per sample, were excluded before analysis. Dominant motifs were analyzed with ImmunoMap using the PAM10 matrix, a gap penalty of 30, and a homology threshold of 0.3, and motifs with a cumulative frequency of at least 0.01 were considered dominant. An abundance difference of at least 32-fold between compartments was the criterion for calling clonotypes tumor-enriched or baseline blood-enriched. Similarity between tumor and blood repertoires was quantified using the Baroni-Urbani and Buser coefficient, and groups were compared with two-tailed Wilcoxon tests in R. In its TCRdb copy, this immuneACCESS table keeps in-frame sequences only and misses some clones. Where compared with another copy, unresolved V genes explain less than half of these, and the others have no known cause. V, J and clone size were drawn from that table, and D and trimming were deduced from the DNA. The sample contains about 13,000 clones, 33% of them found a single time. The ten biggest clones cover 15% of the sample.

The time point label, read with the paper, signifies: tumor resected at nephrectomy. The treatment or condition label, read with the paper, signifies: 15 Gy SBRT to primary tumor, nephrectomy 4 weeks later. The samples were drawn from a clinical trial, where primary renal cell carcinomas were treated with 15 Gy of stereotactic body radiation therapy and then removed by nephrectomy 4 weeks afterward. All patients had renal cell carcinoma with clear cell pathology. Tumors were mechanically dissociated, digested with collagenase/hyaluronidase at 37 °C, processed in gentleMACS C tubes, and stored in liquid nitrogen. The QIAamp DNA Blood Mini Kit (Qiagen) was used to prepare genomic DNA for TCR sequencing. The analyses included just those samples that passed every quality control check. Via the germline V gene (reference sequence), CDR1 is GTSNPN and CDR2 SVGIG. There are 16 amino acids in the CDR3, from cysteine to phenylalanine inclusive. Only the CDR3 region is kept as DNA, spanning 48 bases read in frame from base 1. V is cut back by 5 bases and J by 0 bases, with 12 bases in the junction unmatched.

The sample was tumor tissue, taken from a patient whose treatment included radiotherapy and nephrectomy. Recombination joined TRBV30 with TRBJ1-1; 7 bases in between match TRBD1. This receptor was identified in a man in his 60s with renal cell carcinoma. For the CDR3, the sequence is CAWGHMTGRVNTEAFF. Here is the DNA: TGTGCCTGGGGACATATGACAGGGCGGGTGAACACTGAAGCTTTCTTT.